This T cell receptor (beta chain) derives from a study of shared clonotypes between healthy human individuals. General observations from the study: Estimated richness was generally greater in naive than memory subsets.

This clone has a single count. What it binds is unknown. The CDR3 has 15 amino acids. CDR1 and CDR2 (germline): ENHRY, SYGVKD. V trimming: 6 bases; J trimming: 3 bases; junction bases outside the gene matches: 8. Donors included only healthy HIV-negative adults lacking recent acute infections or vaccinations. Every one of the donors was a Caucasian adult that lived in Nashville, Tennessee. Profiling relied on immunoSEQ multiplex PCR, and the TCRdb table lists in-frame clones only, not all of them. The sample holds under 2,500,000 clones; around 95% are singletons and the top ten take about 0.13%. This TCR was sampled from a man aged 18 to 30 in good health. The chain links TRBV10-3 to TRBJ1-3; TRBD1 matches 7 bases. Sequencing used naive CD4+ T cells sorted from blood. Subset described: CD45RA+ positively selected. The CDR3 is CAISLTGVVGNTIYF. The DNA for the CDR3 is TGTGCCATCAGCTTAACAGGGGTAGTTGGAAACACCATATATTTT.